What follows are 21 T cell receptor beta chains derived from one specimen sequenced in a study of CD8 T cells in ankylosing spondylitis. TCRdb recomputed calls from the 5' RACE reads with MiXCR, one row per CDR3 protein. Altogether roughly 250,000 distinct CDR3 sequences are present, around 9.1% being singletons, with the ten largest covering approximately 6.3%. The sequencing sample was made of blood, either unsorted or a sorted T cell fraction (not recorded which). These TCRs come from a male donor with ankylosing spondylitis or in good health (not recorded which).

Ten or more counts support this clonotype. This chain joins TRBV10-2 and TRBJ2-1; 8 nucleotides align to TRBD2. CDR1 and CDR2 (germline): WSHSY, SAAADI. Trimming cost V 6 bases and J 6 bases; bases outside gene matches: 10. The CDR3 is made up of 15 amino acids. CDR3 sequence: CASRVQREYPNEQFF. DNA for the CDR3: TGCGCCAGCAGGGTCCAGCGGGAGTATCCCAATGAGCAGTTCTTC.

There are a few counts of this clonotype. The junction differs from germline at one of its ends, possibly a read error. V is TRBV7-8 and J is TRBJ2-5; TRBD2 agrees at 7 bases. Germline loops: CDR1 SGHVS, CDR2 FQNEAQ. The CDR3 runs 16 residues. The CDR3 DNA reads TGTGCCAGCAGCTTCCTCGCCCTAGCGGCTCAAGGGACCCAGTACTTC. This encodes CASSFLALAAQGTQYF. The complete variable domain, with remaining parts taken from reference TRBV7-8 and TRBJ2-5, reads GAGVSQSPRYKVAKRGQDVALRCDPISGHVSLFWYQQALGQGPEFLTYFQNEAQLDKSGLPSDRFFAERPEGSVSTLKIQRTQQEDSAVYLCASSFLALAAQGTQYFGPGTRLLVL.

This clonotype was found many times. This chain uses TRBV6-1 with TRBJ1-2, with TRBD1 matching 8 bases. CDR3 size: 14 residues. V shed 8 bases and J 7 bases; nucleotides not matched to a gene: 12. Germline V gene data show CDR1 as MNHNS and CDR2 as SASEGT. The CDR3 DNA is TGTGCCAGCGGAGGCGCGGGACAGGCTTCTGGCTACACCTTC. Its protein product is CASGGAGQASGYTF.

The chain joins TRBV7-3 to TRBJ1-2; D not resolved. Germline V gene data show CDR1 as SGHTA and CDR2 as FQGTGA. The V and J ends lost 0 bases and 3 bases respectively, with 5 bases between them. The CDR3 sequence is 13 residues long. CDR3 loop: CASSLTNDYGYTF. The CDR3 nucleotides read TGTGCCAGCAGCTTAACTAACGACTATGGCTACACCTTC.

This clonotype appeared many times. The V and J genes are TRBV7-9 and TRBJ1-1; 7 bases agree with TRBD1. Germline CDR1 and CDR2: SEHNR and FQNEAQ (reference sequence). This CDR3 has 12 residues. Trimming cost V 4 bases and J 7 bases; bases outside gene matches: 3. The chain's CDR3 is CASSSNRGEAFF. Here the CDR3 DNA reads TGTGCCAGCAGCTCCAACAGGGGTGAAGCTTTCTTT.

This clonotype was found a few times. This chain connects TRBV7-2 to TRBJ2-7, with 8 positions matching TRBD1. The ends lost 4 bases at V and 5 bases at J; junction bases unmatched: 7. Germline V gives CDR1 SGHTA, CDR2 FQGNSA. This CDR3 contains 14 residues. DNA of the CDR3: TGTGCCAGCAGCTCAGGGGGCAACTGGGACGAGCAGTACTTC. Its protein is CASSSGGNWDEQYF.

This clonotype was recorded at least ten times. The chain combines TRBV12-3 or TRBV12-4 with TRBJ1-5, with 7 bases that match TRBD1. Germline trimming cut 7 bases from V and 3 bases from J; bases unmatched to any gene: 9. The CDR3 contains 15 residues. CDR3 in amino acids: CASKRDRSPNQPQHF. The CDR3 nucleotides read TGTGCCAGCAAACGGGACAGAAGTCCCAATCAGCCCCAGCATTTT.

In its sample, this clonotype was seen many times. The gene calls are TRBV20-1 and TRBJ1-1, with TRBD1 as a possible D gene (5 bases). The CDR3 has 15 amino acids. The germline CDR1 and CDR2 sequences are DFQATT and SNEGSKA (reference sequence). Trimming pared 3 bases from V and 3 bases from J, leaving 17 bases between. CDR3 region: CSASGRGGSYTEAFF. In nucleotides, the CDR3 is TGCAGTGCTAGTGGTAGGGGTGGCAGCTACACTGAAGCTTTCTTT.

Many counts were recorded for this clonotype. The chain employs TRBV6-2 or TRBV6-3 and TRBJ2-1, with 11 bases fitting TRBD2. CDR1 MNHEY and CDR2 SVGEGT come from the germline V gene. The CDR3 loop spans 15 amino acids. V was pared by 5 bases and J by 6 bases, with 6 bases of the junction left unmatched. The CDR3 reads CASSRLAGGVNEQFF. CDR3 sequence (DNA): TGTGCCAGCAGTCGATTAGCGGGAGGGGTCAATGAGCAGTTCTTC.

This clonotype was observed many times. V is TRBV29-1 and J is TRBJ1-1; D is undetermined. The length of the CDR3 is 10 residues. The germline V gene encodes CDR1 SQVTM and CDR2 ANQGSEA. V was clipped by 4 bases and J by 6 bases, with 6 bases between them. CDR3 protein: CSVGSAEAFF. The DNA of the CDR3 is TGCAGCGTTGGCTCAGCTGAAGCTTTCTTT. Looking up the rest from reference TRBV29-1 and TRBJ1-1 gives the full variable domain: SAVISQKPSRDICQRGTSLTIQCQVDSQVTMMFWYRQQPGQSLTLIATANQGSEATYESGFVIDKFPISRPNLTFSTLTVSNMSPEDSSIYLCSVGSAEAFFGQGTRLTVV.

This clonotype was counted many times. This chain uses TRBV12-3 or TRBV12-4 with TRBJ2-1; a weak D match, TRBD1 (6 bases). CDR3 length: 14 residues. V gave up 6 bases and J gave up 3 bases, with 12 bases separating them. CDR3 amino acids: CASSEDSLYNEQFF. In nucleotides, the CDR3 is TGTGCCAGCAGCGAGGACAGCCTCTACAATGAGCAGTTCTTC.

This clonotype was found many times. The V call is TRBV7-2, the J call TRBJ2-2; the D is unclear. The CDR3 totals 13 residues. Between the trimmed V and J ends, which lost 4 bases and 2 bases, there was a span of 5 bases. The germline V gene has CDR1 SGHTA and CDR2 FQGNSA. CDR3 in DNA: TGTGCCAGCAGCTCCGCTAACACCGGGGAGCTGTTTTTT. Its translation: CASSSANTGELFF.

Ten or more counts support this clonotype. The V and J genes are TRBV12-3 or TRBV12-4 and TRBJ1-2; possibly TRBD1 for D (5 bases). CDR3 length: 13 residues. The V end was cut by 10 bases, the J end by 2 bases, with 14 bases between. CDR3: CATGHRANYGYTF. The CDR3 nucleotides read TGTGCCACAGGGCATCGGGCGAACTATGGCTACACCTTC.

This clonotype was seen a few times. The chain combines TRBV11-2 with TRBJ2-3; 12 nucleotides align to TRBD1. Germline-derived CDR1 and CDR2 are SGHAT and FQNNGV. Trimming at V came to 5 bases and at J to 5 bases, leaving 5 bases not matched to a gene. The CDR3 is made up of 15 amino acids. CDR3 nucleotide sequence: TGTGCCAGCAGCAAGGGACAGGGGGCCGAAGATACGCAGTATTTT. It yields the protein CASSKGQGAEDTQYF.

This clonotype occurred a few times. The J gene is TRBJ2-7, the V gene TRBV5-1; either TRBD1 or TRBD2 may supply D (5 bases each). The V and J ends lost 2 bases and 5 bases respectively, with 11 bases between them. The CDR3 is 13 amino acids. Looked up from germline, CDR1 is SGHRS and CDR2 is YFSETQ. CDR3 sequence (DNA): TGCGCCAGCAGCTTCCCAGGGACCGACGAGCAGTACTTC. Its translation is CASSFPGTDEQYF.

This clonotype was counted many times. The genes are TRBV20-1 and TRBJ2-1, with 12 bases fitting TRBD2. The ends lost 6 bases at V and 6 bases at J; junction bases unmatched: 12. This CDR3 is 16 amino acids long. Germline V gene data show CDR1 as DFQATT and CDR2 as SNEGSKA (reference sequence). CDR3: CSAPGIGLAGTNEQFF. CDR3 DNA: TGCAGTGCACCTGGAATCGGACTAGCGGGGACCAATGAGCAGTTCTTC.

This clonotype was found many times. This chain connects TRBV20-1 to TRBJ1-3, with a tentative D call TRBD1 (5 bases). The CDR3 has 15 residues. V lost 1 base and J lost 3, with 13 bases in between. Per germline, CDR1 DFQATT and CDR2 SNEGSKA (reference sequence). CDR3 in amino acids: CSARAESQVGNTIYF. The CDR3 DNA reads as TGCAGTGCTAGAGCTGAATCACAGGTTGGAAACACCATATATTTT.

This clonotype was detected a few times. The rearrangement links TRBV7-2 to TRBJ2-5, with TRBD2 as a possible D gene (5 bases). The CDR3 totals 14 residues. Trimming cost V 5 bases and J 2 bases, with 12 bases left between them. CDR1 and CDR2 (germline): SGHTA, FQGNSA. The CDR3 DNA reads TGTGCCAGCAGCGCAAGTGGAGGACAAGAGACCCAGTACTTC. Protein product: CASSASGGQETQYF.

This clonotype was picked up many times. The gene calls are TRBV20-1 and TRBJ2-2; the D is unclear. Trimming stripped 0 bases from V and 4 bases from J, with 9 bases between. Germline CDR1 is DFQATT and CDR2 is SNEGSKA (reference sequence). CDR3 size: 14 residues. The CDR3 DNA sequence: TGCAGTGCTAGAGATCTATTTTTCACCGGGGAGCTGTTTTTT. This codes for CSARDLFFTGELFF.

A remark on this clonotype: A much larger clone is a single base away; this may be a read error. The chain joins TRBV11-3 to TRBJ1-5; D remains ambiguous. The CDR3 has 13 amino acids. Germline V gene sequence: CDR1 SGHNT, CDR2 YENEEA. CDR3 nucleotides: TGTGCCAGCAGCTTAGAGGATCATCAGCCCAAGCATTTT. Protein: CASSLEDHQPKHF.

This clonotype was recorded many times. The genes are TRBV7-2 and TRBJ1-2; D gene uncertain. Germline lookup yields CDR1 SGHTA and CDR2 FQGNSA. The CDR3 spans 14 residues. Trimming removed 5 bases from V and 7 bases from J, with 17 bases in between. The CDR3 here is CASSLKEPRRGYTF. CDR3 nucleotides: TGTGCCAGCAGCCTTAAGGAACCACGCCGTGGCTACACCTTC. Based on the CDR3 plus reference TRBV7-2 and TRBJ1-2, the full variable domain is GAGVSQSPSNKVTEKGKDVELRCDPISGHTALYWYRQSLGQGLEFLIYFQGNSAPDKSGLPSDRFSAERTGGSVSTLTIQRTQQEDSAVYLCASSLKEPRRGYTFGSGTRLTVV.